This T cell receptor (beta chain) comes out of a study of blood T cells in healthy people across ages. The authors ran a second PCR of about 7 to 12 cycles using a sample-barcoded 5' primer and a J-beta primer mix. Using its own MiXCR run on the 5' RACE reads, TCRdb lists one record per CDR3 protein. The table includes roughly 680,000 distinct CDR3 sequences, under 25% detected once. Germline V gene data show CDR1 as SQVTM and CDR2 as ANQGSEA. This CDR3 has 13 amino acids. V shed 6 bases and J shed 7 bases, with 16 bases lying between them. Regarding this clonotype: Its antigen is as yet unknown.

Study results and limitations: Naive T cell percentage showed a strong correlation with the diversity of TCR beta. A roughly linear age-dependent decrease characterized TCR beta diversity per million T cells. It was the long-lived donors that had more naive CD4+ cells and higher diversity than aged donors. Estimates based on one million T cells were treated as lower bounds.

The sample taken for sequencing was blood. The clonotype was recovered from a man aged 70-80 years in good health. The rearrangement links TRBV29-1 to TRBJ1-5; possible D gene TRBD1, 6 bases. CDR3 in DNA: TGCAGCGTCGCCCGGGACATTGGCCAGCCCCAGCATTTT. Its protein is CSVARDIGQPQHF.